This TCR beta chain stems from a study of T cells in Graves' hyperthyroidism and ophthalmopathy. As for this clonotype: This sequence may be a read error, since a much larger clone differs from it by one base.

The source material, RNA transcripts, was used to amplify TCR beta CDR3 regions. With the HTBI primer set, the TCR CDR3 went through a first round of RT-PCR. Using its own MiXCR run on the multiplex PCR reads, TCRdb lists one record per CDR3 protein. The sample lists about 640,000 distinct CDR3 sequences, 20% to 25% occurring once. The receptor comes from a man in his thirties or forties with Graves' ophthalmopathy. Sequencing used blood.

The CDR3 loop is CASSQSGDQETQCF. CDR3 nucleotide sequence: TGTGCCAGCAGCCAGTCCGGTGACCAAGAGACCCAGTGCTTC. The chain carries TRBV7-9 and TRBJ2-5; no reliable D call. CDR1 and CDR2 from the germline V gene are SEHNR and FQNEAQ (reference sequence). CDR3 size: 14 residues.